Following are 19 T cell receptor beta chains from one sample sequenced in a study of post-analysis software for immune sequencing data. Regarding the study as a whole: In patients, TRBV5-6, TRBV5-1 and TRBV20-1 belonged to five TRBV segments found more frequently than in controls.

These receptors' antigens are unknown. The library was made from cDNA and included unique molecular identifiers. TCRdb reprocessed the PCR reads via MiXCR and lists one record per CDR3 protein. The sample has more than 500,000 distinct CDR3 sequences; 30% to 40% are singletons. Sequencing used blood. Receptors originate from a girl aged 2-17 years with multiple sclerosis.

This chain joins TRBV6-6 and TRBJ2-2; 13 nucleotides agree with TRBD2. V lost 4 bases to trimming and J lost 6 bases; unmatched junction nucleotides: 5. Germline V gene lookup returns CDR1 MNHNY and CDR2 SVGAGI (reference sequence). The CDR3 totals 16 residues. The CDR3 DNA reads as TGTGCCAGCAGTTCTCCACTAGCGGGGGGGGCCGGGGAGCTGTTTTTT. It codes for CASSSPLAGGAGELFF.

CDR3 bases: TGTGCCAGCCTTGGGGGCGGGTCGGCTGAAGCTTTCTTT. Its translation: CASLGGGSAEAFF. V gene TRBV3-1 combines with J gene TRBJ1-1, with D possibly TRBD1 on 6 matching bases. Deletions cut 8 bases from V and 6 bases from J, with 16 bases between. CDR3 length equals 13 residues. Germline assignment: CDR1 LGHDT and CDR2 YNNKEL (reference sequence).

This clonotype came up a few times. V gene TRBV20-1 combines with J gene TRBJ1-5; TRBD1 aligns across 7 bases. Germline assignment: CDR1 DFQATT and CDR2 SNEGSKA (reference sequence). The CDR3 contains 15 residues. Unmatched junction bases numbered 12, after V lost 6 bases and J lost 4 bases. The CDR3 region is CSATWTAGGNQPQHF. CDR3 DNA sequence: TGCAGTGCAACGTGGACAGCAGGGGGGAATCAGCCCCAGCATTTT.

This clonotype has at least ten counts. The CDR3 sequence is CASSPDRYNEQFF. CDR3 DNA sequence: TGTGCCAGCAGCCCCGACAGGTACAATGAGCAGTTCTTC. The rearrangement joins TRBV2 to TRBJ2-1; weak D call: TRBD1 (6 bases). Trimming shortened V by 6 bases and J by 4 bases, and 10 bases separated the two germline ends. The CDR3 loop spans 13 amino acids. Germline CDR1 is SNHLY and CDR2 is FYNNEI.

V usage is TRBV5-1 and J usage is TRBJ2-1, with TRBD2 matching over 12 bases. This CDR3 contains 17 residues. Germline V lookup: CDR1 SGHRS, CDR2 YFSETQ. The V gene end was trimmed by 4 bases and the J gene end by 4 bases; junction bases not matched to a gene: 9. The CDR3 is CASSHHYLAGGYNEQFF. The CDR3 coding sequence is TGCGCCAGCAGCCATCATTATCTAGCGGGGGGGTACAATGAGCAGTTCTTC.

This clonotype was recorded a few times. The chain couples TRBV5-1 to TRBJ2-1; either TRBD1 or TRBD2 may fit D (6 bases each). Germline V gene data show CDR1 as SGHRS and CDR2 as YFSETQ. The CDR3 is 15 residues long. V was pared by 0 bases and J by 5 bases, with 12 bases between. CDR3 sequence reads: CASSLEGGPHNEQFF. In DNA, the CDR3 is TGCGCCAGCAGCTTGGAAGGGGGGCCCCACAATGAGCAGTTCTTC. The full variable domain, in which reference TRBV5-1 and TRBJ2-1 provide the parts outside the CDR3, is KAGVTQTPRYLIKTRGQQVTLSCSPISGHRSVSWYQQTPGQGLQFLFEYFSETQRNKGNFPGRFSGRQFSNSRSEMNVSTLELGDSALYLCASSLEGGPHNEQFFGPGTRLTVL.

Concerning this clonotype: An end of the junction differs from the germline gene, which may be a read error. This chain connects TRBV7-9 to TRBJ1-2; 9 positions match TRBD1. The CDR3 length is 14 residues. The germline gives CDR1 SEHNR, CDR2 FQNEAQ (reference sequence). CDR3 nucleotide sequence: TGTGTCAGCAGCTTAAGGGACAGGGAGTATGGCTACACCTTC. It specifies CVSSLRDREYGYTF. Full variable domain (rest looked up from reference TRBV7-9 and TRBJ1-2): DTGVSQNPRHKITKRGQNVTFRCDPISEHNRLYWYRQTLGQGPEFLTYFQNEAQLEKSRLLSDRFSAERPKGSFSTLEIQRTEQGDSAMYLCVSSLRDREYGYTFGSGTRLTVV.

The J gene is TRBJ2-2, the V gene TRBV28; TRBD1 is a possible D gene (5 bases). CDR3 length: 15 amino acids. Trimming left V 6 bases short and J 1 base short, with 12 bases between. Germline CDR1 is MDHEN and CDR2 is SYDVKM. The CDR3 DNA reads TGTGCCAGCAGGCACGACGACAGGAACACCGGGGAGCTGTTTTTT. Its translation: CASRHDDRNTGELFF.

This clonotype was seen repeatedly, ten times or more. This chain connects TRBV15 to TRBJ1-2, with no clear D. Deletions cut 1 base from V and 1 base from J, with 7 bases between. This CDR3 spans 14 amino acids. Germline V gene lookup returns CDR1 LNHNV and CDR2 YYDKDF (reference sequence). Here the CDR3 DNA reads TGTGCCACCAGCAGAGCCGGGCTTAACTATGGCTACACCTTC. It specifies CATSRAGLNYGYTF.

The rearrangement joins TRBV19 to TRBJ2-3; 8 bases are a match to TRBD1. The germline V gene has CDR1 LNHDA and CDR2 SQIVND (reference sequence). The CDR3 loop spans 16 amino acids. V shed 3 bases and J 5 bases; nucleotides not matched to a gene: 10. The CDR3 spells CASSMLQGAREDTQYF. Written as DNA, the CDR3 is TGTGCCAGTAGTATGTTGCAGGGGGCTCGGGAAGATACGCAGTATTTT.

The V and J genes are TRBV20-1 and TRBJ1-5; D is perhaps TRBD1 (5 bases). The CDR3 has 9 residues. Per the germline V gene, CDR1 is DFQATT and CDR2 is SNEGSKA (reference sequence). V lost 8 bases to trimming and J lost 6 bases, with 5 bases between them. For the CDR3, the DNA is TGCAGTAGGGGTCAGCCCCAGCATTTT. Translation gives CSRGQPQHF.

The rearrangement uses TRBV9 and TRBJ2-3; a weak D match, TRBD2 (6 bases). Germline values: CDR1 SGDLS, CDR2 YYNGEE. The V end was cut by 2 bases, the J end by 0 bases, with 10 bases between. The CDR3 is 15 residues long. The CDR3 DNA reads TGTGCCAGCAGCGTTAGCGGATATAGCACAGATACGCAGTATTTT. It is translated as CASSVSGYSTDTQYF.

Here the CDR3 DNA reads TGCGCCAGCAGCTCTCTAGACAGTGCAACTAATGAAAAACTGTTTTTT. It translates to CASSSLDSATNEKLFF. J is TRBJ1-4 and V is TRBV5-1, with D possibly matching TRBD1 (5 bases). V was clipped by 3 bases and J by 0 bases, with 12 bases between them. This CDR3 spans 16 amino acids. In germline, CDR1 is SGHRS, CDR2 YFSETQ.

This clonotype showed up just a few times. This CDR3 reads CAIQGIPLLAKNIQYF. The DNA for the CDR3 is TGTGCCATACAAGGGATCCCCTTACTAGCCAAAAACATTCAGTACTTC. V usage is TRBV7-2 and J usage is TRBJ2-4; D unclear. Trimming removed 10 bases at V and 0 bases at J, with 19 bases between. Germline V CDR1 and CDR2: SGHTA, FQGNSA. This CDR3 region has 16 residues.

This sequence joins TRBV6-5 and TRBJ2-5; 7 bases align to TRBD2. The germline gives CDR1 MNHEY, CDR2 SVGAGI. The CDR3 contains 13 residues. V lost 2 bases to trimming and J lost 11 bases; unmatched junction nucleotides: 8. CDR3 nucleotides: TGTGCCAGCAGTTACGGGGGGGTCAATGAGCAGTACTTC. Protein: CASSYGGVNEQYF.

This clonotype appeared a few times. This chain links TRBV20-1 with TRBJ1-1; tentative D call: TRBD1 (5 bases). V was cut by 1 base and J by 0 bases, with 12 bases left in between. The CDR3 has 15 amino acids. CDR1 and CDR2 (germline): DFQATT, SNEGSKA (reference sequence). CDR3 sequence (DNA): TGCAGTGCTAGAGTGGGGGGTCGACTGAACACTGAAGCTTTCTTT. Translated, it gives CSARVGGRLNTEAFF.

The chain links TRBV27 to TRBJ1-6, with D perhaps TRBD1 (6 bases). Germline values: CDR1 MNHEY, CDR2 SMNVEV (reference sequence). The CDR3 loop spans 15 amino acids. The V and J ends lost 0 bases and 10 bases respectively, with 13 bases between them. The CDR3 spells CASSLSRGGYSPLHF. The CDR3 bases are TGTGCCAGCAGTTTATCGAGGGGGGGATACTCACCCCTCCACTTT.

This clonotype came up a few times. The rearrangement uses TRBV4-1 and TRBJ2-7; the D call may be TRBD1 or TRBD2 (5 bases each). V lost 6 bases to trimming and J lost 6 bases, with 15 bases between them. The CDR3 extends over 13 amino acids. The germline gives CDR1 MGHRA, CDR2 YSYEKL. The CDR3 spells CASSRDLTGEQYF. As DNA, the CDR3 is TGCGCCAGCAGTCGGGACCTAACGGGCGAGCAGTACTTC.

Note on this clonotype: An end of the junction does not agree with germline; a read error may underlie this. V gene TRBV2 combines with J gene TRBJ2-3; TRBD1 matches 9 bases. CDR3 length: 16 amino acids. Germline CDR1 and CDR2: SNHLY and FYNNEI. As DNA, the CDR3 is TGTGCCAGCACTGAAAGATGGACAGGGGCTGGAGATACGCAGTATTTT. It specifies CASTERWTGAGDTQYF.